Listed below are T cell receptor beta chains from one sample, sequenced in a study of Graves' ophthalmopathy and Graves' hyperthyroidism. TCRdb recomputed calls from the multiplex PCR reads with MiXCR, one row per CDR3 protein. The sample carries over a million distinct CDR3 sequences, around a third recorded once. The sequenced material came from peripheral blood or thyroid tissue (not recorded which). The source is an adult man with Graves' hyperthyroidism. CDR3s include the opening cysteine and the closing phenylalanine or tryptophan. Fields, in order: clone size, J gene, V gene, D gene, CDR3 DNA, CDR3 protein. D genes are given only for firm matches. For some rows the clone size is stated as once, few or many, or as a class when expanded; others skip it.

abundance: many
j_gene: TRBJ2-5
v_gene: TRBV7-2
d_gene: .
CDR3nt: TGTGCCAGCAGCCCCGGGTGGGGGGCCGGGGAGACCCAGTACTTC
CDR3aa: CASSPGWGAGETQYF

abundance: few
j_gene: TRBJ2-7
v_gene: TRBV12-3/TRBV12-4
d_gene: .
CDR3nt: TGTGCCAGCAGTTTAGGGACACGGACTCTCTACGAGCAGTACTTC
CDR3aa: CASSLGTRTLYEQYF

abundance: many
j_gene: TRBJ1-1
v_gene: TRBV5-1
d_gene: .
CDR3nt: TGCGCCAGCAGCGTGGACAGATCGAACACTGAAGCTTTCTTT
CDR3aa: CASSVDRSNTEAFF

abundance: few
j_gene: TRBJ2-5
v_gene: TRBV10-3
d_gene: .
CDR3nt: TGTGCCATCAGTGAGTCGGGGGGGGCACTTCAAGAGACCCAGTACTTC
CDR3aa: CAISESGGALQETQYF

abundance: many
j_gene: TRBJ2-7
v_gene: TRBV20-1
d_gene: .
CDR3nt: TGCAGTGCTAGAGTGACTGCGAGCGAGCAGTACTTC
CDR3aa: CSARVTASEQYF

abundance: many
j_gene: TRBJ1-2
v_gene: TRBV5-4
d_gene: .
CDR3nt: TGTGCCAGCAGCCGAGGACCGGGACAAGGGAACTATGGCTACACCTTC
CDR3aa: CASSRGPGQGNYGYTF

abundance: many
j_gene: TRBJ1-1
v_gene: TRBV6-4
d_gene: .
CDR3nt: TGTGCCAGCAGCGTTTGGGCCGACACTGAAGCTTTCTTT
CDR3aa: CASSVWADTEAFF

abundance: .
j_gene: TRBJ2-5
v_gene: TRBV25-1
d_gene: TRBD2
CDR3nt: TGTGCCAGCAGCCGAGTGGGACTAGCCGAGACCCAGTACTTC
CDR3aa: CASSRVGLAETQYF

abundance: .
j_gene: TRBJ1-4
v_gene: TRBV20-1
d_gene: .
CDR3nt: TGCAGTGCTAAGCCCCCAGCCTCGGGTGAAAAACTGTTTTTT
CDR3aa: CSAKPPASGEKLFF

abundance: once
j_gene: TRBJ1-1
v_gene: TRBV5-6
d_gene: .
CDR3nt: TGTGCCAGCAACTTCGGGCTGGATCCGGGCACTGAAGCTTTCTTT
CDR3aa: CASNFGLDPGTEAFF

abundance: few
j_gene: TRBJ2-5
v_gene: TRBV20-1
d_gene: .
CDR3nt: TGCAGTGCTAGAGATGTAAACCGGGTCCCCCAAGAGACCCAGTACTTC
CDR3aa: CSARDVNRVPQETQYF

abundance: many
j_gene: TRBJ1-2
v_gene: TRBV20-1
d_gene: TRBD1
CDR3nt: TGCAGTGCTACCGGGACAGGGAACTATGGCTACACCTTC
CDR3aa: CSATGTGNYGYTF

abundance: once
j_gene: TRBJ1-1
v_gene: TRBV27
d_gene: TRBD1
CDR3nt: TGTGCCAGCAGTTTCAAAGGGGGCGCATCTGAAGCTTTCTTT
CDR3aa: CASSFKGGASEAFF

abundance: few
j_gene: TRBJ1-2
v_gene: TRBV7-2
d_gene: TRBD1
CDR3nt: TGTGCCAGCAGCTCTACACAGGGGAACTATGGCTACACCTTC
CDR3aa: CASSSTQGNYGYTF

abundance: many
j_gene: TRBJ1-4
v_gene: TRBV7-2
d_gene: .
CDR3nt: TGTGCCAGCAGCTTAGGCGGGACTTCTGAAAAACTGTTTTTT
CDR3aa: CASSLGGTSEKLFF

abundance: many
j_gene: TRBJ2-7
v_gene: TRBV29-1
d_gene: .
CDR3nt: TGCAGCGTCACCCTCGCGTCATACGAGCAGTACTTC
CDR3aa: CSVTLASYEQYF

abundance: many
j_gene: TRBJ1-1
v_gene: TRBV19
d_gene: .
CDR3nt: TGCGCCAGCAGCATAGGGGCGAACACTGAAGCTTTCTTT
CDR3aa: CASSIGANTEAFF

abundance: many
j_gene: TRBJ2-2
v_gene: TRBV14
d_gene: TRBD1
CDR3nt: TGTGCCAGCAGCCAAGATTGGACAGGGAAGCTGTTTTTT
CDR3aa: CASSQDWTGKLFF

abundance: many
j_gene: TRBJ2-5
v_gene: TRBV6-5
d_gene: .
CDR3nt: .
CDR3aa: CASSSSTVQETQYF

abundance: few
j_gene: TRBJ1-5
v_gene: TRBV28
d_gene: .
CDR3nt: TGTGCCAGCAGTTTGGCCTTCCGAAATCAGCCCCAGCATTTT
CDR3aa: CASSLAFRNQPQHF

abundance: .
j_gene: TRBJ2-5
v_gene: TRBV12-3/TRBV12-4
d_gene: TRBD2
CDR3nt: TGTGCCAGCAGCCTCACTAGCGGGGGGGTTCAAGAGACCCAGTACTTC
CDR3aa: CASSLTSGGVQETQYF

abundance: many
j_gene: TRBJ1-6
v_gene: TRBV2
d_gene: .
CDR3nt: TGTGCCAGCAGAAAGGTGGATTCACCCCTCCACTTT
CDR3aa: CASRKVDSPLHF

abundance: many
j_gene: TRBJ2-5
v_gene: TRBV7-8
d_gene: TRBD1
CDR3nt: TGTGCCAGCAGCTTCACAGGGGGCGGGGAGACCCAGTACTTC
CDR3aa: CASSFTGGGETQYF

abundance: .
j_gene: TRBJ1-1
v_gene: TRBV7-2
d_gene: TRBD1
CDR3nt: TGTGCCAGCAGCTTACTGGGACAGGGGCGTGAAGCTTTCTTT
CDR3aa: CASSLLGQGREAFF

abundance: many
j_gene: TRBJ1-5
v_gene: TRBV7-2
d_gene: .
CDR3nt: TGTGCCAGCAGCATAACGAATCAGCCCCAGCATTTT
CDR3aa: CASSITNQPQHF

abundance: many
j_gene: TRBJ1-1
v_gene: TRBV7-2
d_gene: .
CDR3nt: TGTGCCAGCAGCCCGGGTTTCATGAACACTGAAGCTTTCTTT
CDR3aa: CASSPGFMNTEAFF

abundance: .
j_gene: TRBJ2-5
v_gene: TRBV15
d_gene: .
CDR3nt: TGTGCCACCAGCTCCGACAGACACAACCAAGAGACCCAGTACTTC
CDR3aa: CATSSDRHNQETQYF